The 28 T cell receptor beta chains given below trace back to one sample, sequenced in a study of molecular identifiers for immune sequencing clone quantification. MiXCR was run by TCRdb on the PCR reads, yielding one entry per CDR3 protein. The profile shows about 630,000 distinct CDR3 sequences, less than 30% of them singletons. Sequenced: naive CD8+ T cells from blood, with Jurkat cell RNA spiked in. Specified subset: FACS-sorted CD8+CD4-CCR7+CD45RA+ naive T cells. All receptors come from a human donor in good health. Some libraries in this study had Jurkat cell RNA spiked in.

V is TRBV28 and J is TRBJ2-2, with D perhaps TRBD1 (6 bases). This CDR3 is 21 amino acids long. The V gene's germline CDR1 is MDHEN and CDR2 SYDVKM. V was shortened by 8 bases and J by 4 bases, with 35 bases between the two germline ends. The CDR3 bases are TGTGCCAGCCGAATAGACAGTTTTCGGGCGGAAACAAACAGGGCCACCGGGGAGCTGTTTTTT. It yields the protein CASRIDSFRAETNRATGELFF.

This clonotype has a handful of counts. This CDR3 reads CASGLRTGGFGELFF. For the CDR3, the DNA is TGTGCCAGCGGGTTGAGGACAGGGGGCTTCGGGGAGCTGTTTTTT. The J gene is TRBJ2-2, the V gene TRBV2, with 11 bases matching TRBD1. Germline CDR1 SNHLY, CDR2 FYNNEI. This CDR3 has 15 amino acids. V was pared by 8 bases and J by 7 bases, with 9 bases of the junction left unmatched.

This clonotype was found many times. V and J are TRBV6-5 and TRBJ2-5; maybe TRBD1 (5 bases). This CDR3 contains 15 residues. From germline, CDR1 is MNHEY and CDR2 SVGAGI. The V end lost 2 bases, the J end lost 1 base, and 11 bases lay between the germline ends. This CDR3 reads CASSYTTGVQETQYF. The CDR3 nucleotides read TGTGCCAGCAGTTACACCACAGGTGTCCAAGAGACCCAGTACTTC.

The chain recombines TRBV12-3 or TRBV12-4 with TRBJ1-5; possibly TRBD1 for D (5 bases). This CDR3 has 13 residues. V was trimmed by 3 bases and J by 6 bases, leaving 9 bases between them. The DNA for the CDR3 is TGTGCCAGCAGTTTCGGGGGAATTCAGCCCCAGCATTTT. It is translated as CASSFGGIQPQHF.

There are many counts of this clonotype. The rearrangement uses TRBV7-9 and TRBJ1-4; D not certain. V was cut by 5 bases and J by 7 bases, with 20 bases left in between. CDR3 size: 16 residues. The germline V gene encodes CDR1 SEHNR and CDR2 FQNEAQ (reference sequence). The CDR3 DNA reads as TGTGCCAGCAGCCACCCACAGTCTCCGTCTCGTGAAAAACTGTTTTTT. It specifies CASSHPQSPSREKLFF.

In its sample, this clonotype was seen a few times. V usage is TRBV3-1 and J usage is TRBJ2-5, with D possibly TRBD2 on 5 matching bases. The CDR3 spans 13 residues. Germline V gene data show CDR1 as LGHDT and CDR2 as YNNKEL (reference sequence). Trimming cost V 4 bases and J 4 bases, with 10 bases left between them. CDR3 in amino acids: CASSPRGLETQYF. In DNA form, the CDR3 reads TGTGCCAGCAGCCCCCGCGGGTTAGAGACCCAGTACTTC.

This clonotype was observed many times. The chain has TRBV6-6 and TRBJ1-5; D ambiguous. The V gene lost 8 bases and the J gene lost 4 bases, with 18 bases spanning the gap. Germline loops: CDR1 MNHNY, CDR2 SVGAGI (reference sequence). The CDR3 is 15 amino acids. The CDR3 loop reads CASDPLLAGNQPQHF. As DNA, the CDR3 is TGTGCCAGCGATCCCTTGCTGGCCGGTAATCAGCCCCAGCATTTT.

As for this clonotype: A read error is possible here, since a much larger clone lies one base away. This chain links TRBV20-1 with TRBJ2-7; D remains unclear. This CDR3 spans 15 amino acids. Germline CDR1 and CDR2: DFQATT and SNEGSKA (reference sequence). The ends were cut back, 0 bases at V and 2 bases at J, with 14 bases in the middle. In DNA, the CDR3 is TGCAGTGCTAGAGATTCCCAGGCCACGGCCTACGAGCAGTACTTC. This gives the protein CSARDSQATAYEQYF.

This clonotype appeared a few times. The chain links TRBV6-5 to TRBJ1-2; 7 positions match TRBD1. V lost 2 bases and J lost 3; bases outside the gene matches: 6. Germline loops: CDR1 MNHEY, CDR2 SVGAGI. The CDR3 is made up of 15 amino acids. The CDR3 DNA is TGTGCCAGCAGTTACACAGGGGACAGCTACTATGGCTACACCTTC. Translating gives CASSYTGDSYYGYTF.

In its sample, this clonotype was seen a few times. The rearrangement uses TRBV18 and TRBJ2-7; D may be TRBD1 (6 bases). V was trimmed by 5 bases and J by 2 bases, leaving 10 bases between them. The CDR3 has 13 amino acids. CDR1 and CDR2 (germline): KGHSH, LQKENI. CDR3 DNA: TGTGCCAGCTCAAACAGGGAAACCTACGAGCAGTACTTC. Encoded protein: CASSNRETYEQYF.

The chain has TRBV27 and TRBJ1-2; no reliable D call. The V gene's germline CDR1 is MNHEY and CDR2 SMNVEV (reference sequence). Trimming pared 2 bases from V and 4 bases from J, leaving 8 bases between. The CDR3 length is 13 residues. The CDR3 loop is CASSLNGFYGYTF. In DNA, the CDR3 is TGTGCCAGCAGTTTAAACGGTTTCTATGGCTACACCTTC.

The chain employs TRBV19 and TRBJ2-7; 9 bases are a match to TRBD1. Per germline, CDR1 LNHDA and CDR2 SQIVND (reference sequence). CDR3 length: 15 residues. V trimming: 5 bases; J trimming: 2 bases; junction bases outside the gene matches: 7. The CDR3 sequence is CASSFGGTGTYEQYF. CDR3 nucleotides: TGTGCCAGTAGTTTCGGAGGGACAGGGACCTACGAGCAGTACTTC.

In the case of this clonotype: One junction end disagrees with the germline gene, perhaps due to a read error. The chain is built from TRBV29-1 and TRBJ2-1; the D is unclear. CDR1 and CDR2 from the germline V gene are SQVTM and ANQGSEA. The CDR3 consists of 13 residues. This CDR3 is CSVVRQTYNEQIF. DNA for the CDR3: TGCAGCGTTGTTAGGCAAACCTACAATGAGCAGATCTTC.

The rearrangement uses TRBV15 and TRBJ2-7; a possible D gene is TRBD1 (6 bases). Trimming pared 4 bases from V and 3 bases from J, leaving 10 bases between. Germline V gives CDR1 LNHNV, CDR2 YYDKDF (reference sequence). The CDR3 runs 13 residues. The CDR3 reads CATSTDSFYEQYF. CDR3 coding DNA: TGTGCCACCAGCACGGACAGTTTCTACGAGCAGTACTTC.

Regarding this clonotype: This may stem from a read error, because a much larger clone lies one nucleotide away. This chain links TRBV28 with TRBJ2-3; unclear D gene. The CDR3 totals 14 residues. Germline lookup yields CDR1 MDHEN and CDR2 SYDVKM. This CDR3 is CANSLPDTTDTQYF. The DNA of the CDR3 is TGTGCCAACAGTTTACCTGACACCACAGATACGCAGTATTTT.

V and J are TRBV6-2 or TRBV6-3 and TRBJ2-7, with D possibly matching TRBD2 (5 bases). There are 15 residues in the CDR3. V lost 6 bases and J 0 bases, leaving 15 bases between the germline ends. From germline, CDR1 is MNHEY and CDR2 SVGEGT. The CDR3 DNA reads TGTGCCAGCAGCCAGCGGCAGAACGGCTCCTACGAGCAGTACTTC. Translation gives CASSQRQNGSYEQYF.

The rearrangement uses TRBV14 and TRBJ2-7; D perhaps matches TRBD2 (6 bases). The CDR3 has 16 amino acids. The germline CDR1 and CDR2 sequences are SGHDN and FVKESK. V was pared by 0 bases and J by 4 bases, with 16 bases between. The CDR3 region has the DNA TGTGCCAGCAGCCAAGATGTTTTCGGGACTCCTTACGAGCAGTACTTC. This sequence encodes CASSQDVFGTPYEQYF.

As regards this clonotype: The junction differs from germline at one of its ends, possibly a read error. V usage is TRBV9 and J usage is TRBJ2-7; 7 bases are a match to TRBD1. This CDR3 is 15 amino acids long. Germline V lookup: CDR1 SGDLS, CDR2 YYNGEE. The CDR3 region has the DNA TGTGCCGGCAGCCCCCAGCCGGGACAGAGGGGCGAGCAGTACTTC. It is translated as CAGSPQPGQRGEQYF.

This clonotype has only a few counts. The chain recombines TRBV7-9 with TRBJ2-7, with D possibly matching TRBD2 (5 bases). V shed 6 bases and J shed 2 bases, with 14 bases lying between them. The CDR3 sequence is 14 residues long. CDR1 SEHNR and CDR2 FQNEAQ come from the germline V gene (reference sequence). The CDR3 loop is CASSLAGFTYEQYF. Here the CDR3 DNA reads TGTGCCAGCAGTCTAGCCGGATTTACCTACGAGCAGTACTTC.

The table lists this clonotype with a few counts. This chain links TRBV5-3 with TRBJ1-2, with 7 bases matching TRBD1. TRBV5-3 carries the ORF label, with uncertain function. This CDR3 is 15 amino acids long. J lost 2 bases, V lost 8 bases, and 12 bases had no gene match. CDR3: CASRSDREENYGYTF. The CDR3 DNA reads TGTGCCAGCAGGTCAGACAGGGAGGAAAACTATGGCTACACCTTC.

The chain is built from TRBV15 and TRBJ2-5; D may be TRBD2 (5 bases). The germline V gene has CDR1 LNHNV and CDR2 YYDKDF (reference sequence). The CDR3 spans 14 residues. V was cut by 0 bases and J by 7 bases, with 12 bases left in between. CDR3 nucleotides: TGTGCCACCAGCAGAGAAAGACTCGGAGGGACCCAGTACTTC. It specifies CATSRERLGGTQYF.

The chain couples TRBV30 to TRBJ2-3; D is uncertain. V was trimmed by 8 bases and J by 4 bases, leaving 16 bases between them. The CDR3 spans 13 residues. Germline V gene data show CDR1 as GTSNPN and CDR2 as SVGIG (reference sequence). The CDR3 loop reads CAQTLIHADTQYF. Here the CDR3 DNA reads TGTGCCCAAACGCTGATCCACGCAGATACGCAGTATTTT.

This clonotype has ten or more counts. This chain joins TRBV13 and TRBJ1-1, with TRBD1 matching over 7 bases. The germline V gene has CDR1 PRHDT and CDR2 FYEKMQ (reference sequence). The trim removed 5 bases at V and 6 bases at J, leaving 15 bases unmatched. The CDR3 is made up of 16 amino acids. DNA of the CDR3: TGTGCCAGCAGCCTAATGACAGGGCCACAAGATCCTGAAGCTTTCTTT. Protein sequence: CASSLMTGPQDPEAFF.

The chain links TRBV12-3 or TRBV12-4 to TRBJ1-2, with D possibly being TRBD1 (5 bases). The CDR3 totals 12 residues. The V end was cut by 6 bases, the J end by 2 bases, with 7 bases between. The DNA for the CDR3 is TGTGCCAGCAGGGGACCGAACTATGGCTACACCTTC. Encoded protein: CASRGPNYGYTF.

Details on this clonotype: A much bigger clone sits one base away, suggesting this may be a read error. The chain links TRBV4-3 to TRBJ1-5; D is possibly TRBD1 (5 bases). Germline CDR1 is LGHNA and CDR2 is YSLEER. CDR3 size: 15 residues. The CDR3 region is CAGSLSDSLNQPQHF. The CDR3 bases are TGCGCCGGCAGCCTAAGCGACAGTCTCAATCAGCCCCAGCATTTT.

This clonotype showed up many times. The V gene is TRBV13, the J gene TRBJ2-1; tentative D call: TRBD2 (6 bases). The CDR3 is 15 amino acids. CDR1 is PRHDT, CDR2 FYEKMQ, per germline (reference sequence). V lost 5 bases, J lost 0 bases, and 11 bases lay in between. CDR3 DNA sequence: TGTGCCAGCAGCCCGGGACTCAGCTCCTACAATGAGCAGTTCTTC. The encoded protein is CASSPGLSSYNEQFF.

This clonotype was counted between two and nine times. The CDR3 DNA follows: TGTGCCAGCAGTTTATACCCACAGGACACTGAAGCTTTCTTT. Encoded protein: CASSLYPQDTEAFF. V gene TRBV28 combines with J gene TRBJ1-1, with TRBD1 as a possible D gene (5 bases). The germline CDR1 and CDR2 sequences are MDHEN and SYDVKM. V was shortened by 1 base and J by 3 bases, with 9 bases between the two germline ends. The CDR3 covers 14 residues.

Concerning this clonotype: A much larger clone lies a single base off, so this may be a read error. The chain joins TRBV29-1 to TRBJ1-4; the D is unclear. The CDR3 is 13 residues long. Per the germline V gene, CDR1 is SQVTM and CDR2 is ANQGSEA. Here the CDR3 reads CSVALVQNEKLSF. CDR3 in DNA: TGCAGCGTTGCTTTGGTCCAGAATGAAAAACTGTCTTTT.